This T cell receptor beta chain was found in a study of blood T cells in healthy people across ages. Each sample gave at least 7 million isolated PBMCs. The extraction recovered at least 5.5 micrograms of total RNA per sample. Alongside a J-beta primer mix, a sample-barcoded 5' primer served in a second PCR lasting about 7 to 12 cycles. TCRdb recomputed calls from the 5' RACE reads with MiXCR, one row per CDR3 protein. The repertoire consists of approximately 600,000 distinct CDR3 sequences, with 58% occurring once and the leading ten covering around 37%. This TCR was recovered from a man aged 55 to 70 in good health. Specimen: blood.

In nucleotides, the CDR3 is TGTGCCAGCAGTCCCTTCGGGACGTTCGTGCAGCCCCAGCATTTT. It specifies CASSPFGTFVQPQHF. V usage is TRBV12-3 or TRBV12-4 and J usage is TRBJ1-5, with a tentative D call TRBD1 (5 bases). CDR3 size: 15 residues. Trimming shortened V by 5 bases and J by 7 bases, and 18 bases separated the two germline ends.